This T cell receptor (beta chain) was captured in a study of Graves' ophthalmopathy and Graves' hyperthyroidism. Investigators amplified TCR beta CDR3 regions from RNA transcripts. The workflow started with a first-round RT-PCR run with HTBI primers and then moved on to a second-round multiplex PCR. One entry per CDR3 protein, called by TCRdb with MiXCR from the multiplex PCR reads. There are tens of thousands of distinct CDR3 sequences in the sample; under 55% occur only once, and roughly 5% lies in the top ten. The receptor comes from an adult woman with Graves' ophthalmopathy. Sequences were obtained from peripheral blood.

CDR3 residues: CASSFGRSGGTYEQYF. CDR3 nucleotides: TGTGCCAGCAGCTTCGGACGATCTGGGGGGACCTACGAGCAGTACTTC. The chain employs TRBV5-6 and TRBJ2-7; D may be TRBD2 (6 bases). Germline CDR1 is SGHDT and CDR2 is YYEEEE. Trimming cost V 2 bases and J 2 bases, with 17 bases left between them. The CDR3 contains 16 residues.